This T cell receptor beta chain was recorded in a study of T-cell memory formation after mild COVID-19. Across the whole study: The two donors had largely donor-specific TCR clusters.

TCRdb re-analysed the 5' RACE reads in MiXCR, keeping a single row per CDR3 protein. The table records about 110,000 distinct CDR3 sequences, under 15% of them present only once. This clonotype was seen more than once but under ten times. Germline V gene lookup returns CDR1 MDHEN and CDR2 SYDVKM. This CDR3 is built from 12 residues. V was shortened by 1 base and J by 6 bases, with 4 bases between the two germline ends. Sequenced sample: PBMCs or a T cell subset sorted from them (not recorded which). This receptor was taken from a man in his late teens or twenties who had mild COVID-19 (a few samples of this study predate the infection). Cell type and time point are not known. This chain links TRBV28 with TRBJ1-5; no clear D gene. The chain's CDR3 is CASSLYSQPQHF. The CDR3 nucleotides are TGTGCCAGCAGTTTATATAGTCAGCCCCAGCATTTT.